These 30 T cell receptor beta chains were sequenced from one sample in a study of blood T cell repertoires in COVID-19. Method: immunoSEQ multiplex PCR; TCRdb's copy keeps in-frame clones and lacks some. The table shows about 140,000 clones, with about 77% occurring only once. Sequencing was performed on peripheral blood. The receptor source for this set is a woman aged 45-65 years with active or convalescent COVID-19.

V usage is TRBV28 and J usage is TRBJ2-7; no clear D gene. CDR1 is MDHEN and CDR2 is SYDVKM in the germline V gene. The CDR3 contains 15 residues. V dropped 3 bases and J dropped 1 base, with 13 bases sitting between them. CDR3 amino acids: CASSFPLVISYEQYF. The CDR3 nucleotides are TGTGCCAGCAGTTTCCCGCTAGTGATATCCTACGAGCAGTACTTC. Full variable domain (remainder filled in from reference TRBV28 and TRBJ2-7): DVKVTQSSRYLVKRTGEKVFLECVQDMDHENMFWYRQDPGLGLRLIYFSYDVKMKEKGDIPEGYSVSREKKERFSLILESASTNQTSMYLCASSFPLVISYEQYFGPGTRLTVT.

The genes are TRBV18 and TRBJ2-5; no clear D. The CDR3 is 13 residues long. The V gene's germline CDR1 is KGHSH and CDR2 LQKENI. V lost 6 bases and J 4 bases, leaving 12 bases between the germline ends. The CDR3 sequence: CASSLRKAETQYF. The CDR3 bases are TGTGCCAGCTCCCTCAGGAAGGCAGAGACCCAGTACTTC.

J is TRBJ2-4 and V is TRBV7-9; 7 bases line up with TRBD2. V dropped 5 bases and J dropped 11; count of bases not matched to a gene: 15. The CDR3 has 15 amino acids. The germline V gene encodes CDR1 SEHNR and CDR2 FQNEAQ (reference sequence). CDR3 sequence reads: CASSPLSAGVIVQYF. In nucleotides, the CDR3 is TGTGCCAGCAGCCCCCTATCGGCGGGAGTTATCGTTCAGTACTTC.

V and J are TRBV3-1 (or the pseudogene TRBV3-2) and TRBJ2-7; 9 positions agree with TRBD1. Losses at the gene ends were 6 bases for V and 5 bases for J; bases not matched to a gene: 5. The V gene's germline CDR1 is LGHDT and CDR2 YNNKEL (reference sequence). The CDR3 length is 13 residues. As DNA, the CDR3 is TGTGCCAGCAGATGGGGACAGGGAGACGAGCAGTACTTC. It encodes CASRWGQGDEQYF.

The count of this clone is one. V and J are TRBV7-2 and TRBJ2-1; perhaps TRBD2 as D (6 bases). The CDR3 covers 13 residues. Germline CDR1 is SGHTA and CDR2 is FQGNSA. V lost 1 base, J lost 10 bases, and 11 bases lay in between. The CDR3 region has the DNA TGTGCCAGCAGCTTAGATGAAGGACTAGAGCAGTTCTTC. Translating gives CASSLDEGLEQFF.

The chain employs TRBV30 and TRBJ1-2; 11 bases fit TRBD1. After removal of 0 bases from V and 4 bases from J, the junction contained 7 bases not matched to a gene. Germline CDR1 and CDR2: GTSNPN and SVGIG (reference sequence). The CDR3 spans 16 residues. The CDR3 DNA is TGTGCCTGGAGTGTACTACGGACAGGGGGCACCTATGGCTACACCTTC. It translates to CAWSVLRTGGTYGYTF.

The rearrangement joins TRBV6-5 to TRBJ1-3; D ambiguous. CDR1 and CDR2 from the germline V gene are MNHEY and SVGAGI. CDR3 length equals 15 residues. The V gene lost 0 bases and the J gene lost 4 bases, with 10 bases spanning the gap. The CDR3 is CASSYSGVAGNTIYF. CDR3 sequence (DNA): TGTGCCAGCAGTTACTCCGGGGTGGCCGGAAACACCATATATTTT.

In its sample, this clone was seen a few times. The V gene is TRBV7-2, the J gene TRBJ1-1, with 10 positions matching TRBD1. The CDR3 has 14 residues. The germline V gene encodes CDR1 SGHTA and CDR2 FQGNSA. V lost 5 bases, J lost 5 bases, and 5 bases stayed unmatched. This CDR3 is CASSPDRGRTEAFF. CDR3 DNA sequence: TGTGCCAGCAGCCCCGACAGGGGGCGAACTGAAGCTTTCTTT.

V and J are TRBV29-1 and TRBJ1-2, with a weak D call TRBD1 (5 bases). Between the trimmed V and J ends, which lost 6 bases and 10 bases, there was a span of 15 bases. This CDR3 comprises 11 residues. CDR1 is SQVTM, CDR2 ANQGSEA, per germline. The CDR3 nucleotides are TGCAGCGTGATGGGGCAGGGTACCTACACCTTC. Protein: CSVMGQGTYTF.

The J gene is TRBJ1-1, the V gene TRBV27; D gene ambiguous. V was shortened by 0 bases and J by 4 bases, with 12 bases between the two germline ends. Germline CDR1 reads MNHEY; CDR2 reads SMNVEV (reference sequence). This CDR3 contains 15 residues. The CDR3 DNA follows: TGTGCCAGCAGTTTATCGATCACGGGGAGCACTGAAGCTTTCTTT. Its protein product is CASSLSITGSTEAFF.

DNA of the CDR3: TGTGCCACCGCCCAGGGCAACACTGAAGCTTTCTTT. This gives the protein CATAQGNTEAFF. The V and J genes are TRBV10-3 and TRBJ1-1; D is possibly TRBD1 (5 bases). Trimming removed 10 bases from V and 2 bases from J, with 11 bases in between. Germline assignment: CDR1 ENHRY and CDR2 SYGVKD. The CDR3 consists of 12 residues.

This chain joins TRBV7-2 and TRBJ1-1; D might be TRBD1 (5 bases). CDR1 and CDR2 (germline): SGHTA, FQGNSA. CDR3 size: 13 residues. V shed 5 bases and J shed 4 bases, with 11 bases lying between them. CDR3 bases: TGTGCCAGCAGCCTAACCGGGGGCACTGAAGCTTTCTTT. Its translation is CASSLTGGTEAFF.

This clone came up a few times. V and J are TRBV20-1 and TRBJ2-3; 7 nucleotides line up with TRBD1. The CDR3 has 14 amino acids. The trim removed 3 bases at V and 3 bases at J, leaving 6 bases unmatched. CDR1 and CDR2 (germline): DFQATT, SNEGSKA (reference sequence). CDR3 DNA sequence: TGCAGTGCTAGTTCCCGACAGGGAACAGATACGCAGTATTTT. Translation: CSASSRQGTDTQYF.

V usage is TRBV29-1 and J usage is TRBJ1-2; 7 positions agree with TRBD1. Germline assignment: CDR1 SQVTM and CDR2 ANQGSEA. J was trimmed by 5 bases and V by 4 bases; bases with no gene match: 7. CDR3 length equals 13 residues. CDR3 sequence (DNA): TGCAGCGTTGCTCAGGGGGACGGATATGGCTACACCTTC. Translated: CSVAQGDGYGYTF.

As regards this clone: This sample also contains other DNA sequences that code for the same CDR3. The V gene is TRBV3-1 (or the pseudogene TRBV3-2), the J gene TRBJ1-6; 9 bases align to TRBD1. The length of the CDR3 is 14 residues. The V gene end was trimmed by 8 bases and the J gene end by 10 bases; junction bases not matched to a gene: 9. The germline V gene encodes CDR1 LGHDT and CDR2 YNNKEL (reference sequence). CDR3 sequence: CASCPGTGPSPLHF. Here the CDR3 DNA reads TGTGCCAGCTGCCCAGGGACAGGGCCCTCACCCCTCCACTTT.

V and J are TRBV4-3 and TRBJ2-3, with D maybe TRBD2 (5 bases). Germline loops: CDR1 LGHNA, CDR2 YSLEER. The CDR3 runs 15 residues. The V end lost 4 bases, the J end lost 6 bases, and 17 bases lay between the germline ends. Written as DNA, the CDR3 is TGCGCCAGCAGCCCCCAAGCGGCAGCGGAGGATACGCAGTATTTT. Its translation is CASSPQAAAEDTQYF.

The rearrangement uses TRBV4-3 and TRBJ2-3, with 9 bases that match TRBD1. The V and J ends lost 4 bases and 4 bases, in that order; junction bases with no gene match: 6. This CDR3 spans 15 amino acids. Germline lookup yields CDR1 LGHNA and CDR2 YSLEER. CDR3 loop: CASSPQGARADTQYF. DNA for the CDR3: TGCGCCAGCAGCCCACAGGGGGCAAGGGCAGATACGCAGTATTTT.

The chain employs TRBV19 and TRBJ1-4; unclear D gene. This CDR3 contains 14 residues. V lost 1 base, J lost 8 bases, and 11 bases lay in between. In germline, CDR1 is LNHDA, CDR2 SQIVND (reference sequence). The CDR3 sequence is CASSIAGIGEKLFF. The CDR3 DNA is TGTGCCAGTAGTATAGCCGGGATTGGAGAAAAACTGTTTTTT.

This clone turned up a few times. The V gene is TRBV28, the J gene TRBJ2-6, with TRBD1 matching over 8 bases. The CDR3 is made up of 15 amino acids. Germline loops: CDR1 MDHEN, CDR2 SYDVKM. V trimming: 4 bases; J trimming: 2 bases; junction bases outside the gene matches: 1. CDR3 sequence reads: CASSSGGAGANVLTF. CDR3 nucleotides: TGTGCCAGCAGTTCAGGGGGCGCTGGGGCCAACGTCCTGACTTTC.

This chain connects TRBV2 to TRBJ1-2; possibly TRBD1 for D (5 bases). With 3 bases removed from V and 3 bases from J, the gap between germline ends came to 14 bases. Looked up from germline, CDR1 is SNHLY and CDR2 is FYNNEI. The CDR3 is made up of 15 amino acids. The CDR3 spells CASSDRRRGDYGYTF. CDR3 DNA: TGTGCCAGCAGTGACCGAAGGAGGGGAGACTATGGCTACACCTTC.

This clone was detected once. The gene calls are TRBV9 and TRBJ2-1; 8 bases are shared with TRBD2. With 4 bases clipped from V and 4 bases from J, the junction kept 7 bases outside the gene matches. CDR3 length: 15 amino acids. Germline-derived CDR1 and CDR2 are SGDLS and YYNGEE. The CDR3: CASSPLPGGYNEQFF. The CDR3 bases are TGTGCCAGCAGCCCTCTACCGGGGGGGTACAATGAGCAGTTCTTC.

V and J are TRBV15 and TRBJ2-1; D is unresolved. Trimming shortened V by 3 bases and J by 4 bases, and 16 bases separated the two germline ends. Germline V gene data show CDR1 as LNHNV and CDR2 as YYDKDF (reference sequence). The CDR3 spans 16 residues. This CDR3 reads CATSRVGLHYYNEQFF. Written as DNA, the CDR3 is TGTGCCACCAGCAGGGTTGGGCTCCATTATTACAATGAGCAGTTCTTC.

The chain has TRBV6-2 or TRBV6-3 and TRBJ2-3; D not certain. This CDR3 contains 16 residues. The germline V gene has CDR1 MNHEY and CDR2 SVGEGT. V shed 5 bases and J shed 2 bases, with 17 bases lying between them. The CDR3 here is CASSTHAAQITDTQYF. CDR3 bases: TGTGCCAGCAGTACCCACGCAGCGCAAATCACAGATACGCAGTATTTT.

The chain links TRBV7-2 to TRBJ2-1; D gene uncertain. This CDR3 is 14 amino acids long. The germline gives CDR1 SGHTA, CDR2 FQGNSA. The germline V and J ends were trimmed by 6 bases and 6 bases, with 15 bases remaining between them. The CDR3 sequence: CASRLRQVSNEQFF. CDR3 DNA sequence: TGTGCCAGCAGGCTAAGGCAGGTTAGCAATGAGCAGTTCTTC.

The chain is built from TRBV19 and TRBJ1-2; D is perhaps TRBD1 (5 bases). V was cut by 3 bases and J by 4 bases, with 9 bases left in between. This CDR3 contains 13 residues. CDR1 and CDR2 (germline): LNHDA, SQIVND (reference sequence). CDR3 sequence: CASSIGGIYGYTF. The CDR3 nucleotides read TGTGCCAGTAGTATCGGGGGGATCTATGGCTACACCTTC.

The chain couples TRBV20-1 to TRBJ2-3, with 9 bases identical to TRBD2. The length of the CDR3 is 15 residues. CDR1 is DFQATT, CDR2 SNEGSKA, per germline (reference sequence). The trim removed 3 bases at V and 1 base at J, leaving 5 bases unmatched. The CDR3: CSASQRTSGTDTQYF. In nucleotides, the CDR3 is TGCAGTGCTAGTCAAAGGACTAGCGGCACAGATACGCAGTATTTT.

The chain couples TRBV7-6 to TRBJ1-4; tentative D call: TRBD1 (5 bases). Germline-derived CDR1 and CDR2 are SGHVS and FNYEAQ. The CDR3 is 17 amino acids. The V end was cut by 4 bases, the J end by 0 bases, with 15 bases between. CDR3 protein: CASSYGHRAATNEKLFF. The DNA of the CDR3 is TGTGCCAGCAGCTATGGACACCGAGCCGCAACTAATGAAAAACTGTTTTTT.

This sequence joins TRBV30 and TRBJ2-7; D is perhaps TRBD1 (5 bases). From germline, CDR1 is GTSNPN and CDR2 SVGIG (reference sequence). This CDR3 has 12 amino acids. The germline V and J ends were trimmed by 8 bases and 0 bases, with 11 bases remaining between them. Here the CDR3 reads CAGDSSSYEQYF. The CDR3 region has the DNA TGTGCCGGCGACAGCAGCTCCTACGAGCAGTACTTC.

This clone was observed a single time. The J gene is TRBJ2-6, the V gene TRBV30; TRBD1 matches at 9 bases. With V trimmed by 5 bases and J by 1 base, 6 bases remained unmatched. There are 16 residues in the CDR3. The germline gives CDR1 GTSNPN, CDR2 SVGIG (reference sequence). The CDR3 DNA follows: TGTGCCTGGGACAGGGGGGGACTTTCTGGGGCCAACGTCCTGACTTTC. Translating it yields CAWDRGGLSGANVLTF.

This rearrangement joins TRBV7-9 to TRBJ1-6; possibly TRBD1 for D (6 bases). Trimming removed 3 bases from V and 9 bases from J, with 12 bases in between. CDR3 length equals 14 residues. CDR1 and CDR2 (germline): SEHNR, FQNEAQ (reference sequence). This chain's CDR3 is CASSFGGLRSPLHF. The CDR3, as DNA: TGTGCCAGCAGCTTCGGGGGGCTACGTTCACCCCTCCACTTT. Variable domain in full (rest from reference TRBV7-9 and TRBJ1-6): DTGVSQNPRHKITKRGQNVTFRCDPISEHNRLYWYRQTLGQGPEFLTYFQNEAQLEKSRLLSDRFSAERPKGSFSTLEIQRTEQGDSAMYLCASSFGGLRSPLHFGNGTRLTVT.